The 23 T cell receptor beta chains below all came from one sample that was sequenced in a study of blood T cells in healthy people across ages. A J-beta primer mix and a sample-barcoded 5' primer were used in a second PCR of roughly 7 to 12 cycles. TCRdb used MiXCR to reprocess the 5' RACE reads, holding one entry per CDR3 protein. The table lists about 570,000 distinct CDR3 sequences, around a quarter of them singletons. The sample was also linked to a second study, of T cells of mothers and their children.

The sample taken for sequencing was blood. These receptors were collected from a boy aged 2 to 10 in good health.

This chain links TRBV7-2 with TRBJ2-6, with D possibly being TRBD1 (6 bases). V lost 4 bases to trimming and J lost 0 bases, with 19 bases between them. From germline, CDR1 is SGHTA and CDR2 FQGNSA. This CDR3 is built from 19 residues. CDR3 in DNA: TGTGCCAGCAGCTGGACTCTACCTAACAGGGCCTCTGGGGCCAACGTCCTGACTTTC. As protein: CASSWTLPNRASGANVLTF. The full variable domain, its missing parts supplied by reference TRBV7-2 and TRBJ2-6, is GAGVSQSPSNKVTEKGKDVELRCDPISGHTALYWYRQSLGQGLEFLIYFQGNSAPDKSGLPSDRFSAERTGGSVSTLTIQRTQQEDSAVYLCASSWTLPNRASGANVLTFGAGSRLTVL.

This clonotype has a handful of counts. The V gene is TRBV7-2, the J gene TRBJ1-1; D gene uncertain. This CDR3 is built from 14 residues. Germline assignment: CDR1 SGHTA and CDR2 FQGNSA. V lost 0 bases and J 4 bases, leaving 9 bases between the germline ends. CDR3: CASSLAPQATEAFF. Here the CDR3 DNA reads TGTGCCAGCAGCTTAGCGCCCCAGGCCACTGAAGCTTTCTTT. The whole variable domain, filled in from reference TRBV7-2 and TRBJ1-1, reads GAGVSQSPSNKVTEKGKDVELRCDPISGHTALYWYRQSLGQGLEFLIYFQGNSAPDKSGLPSDRFSAERTGGSVSTLTIQRTQQEDSAVYLCASSLAPQATEAFFGQGTRLTVV.

V gene TRBV7-2 combines with J gene TRBJ2-3; weak D call: TRBD2 (7 bases). Trimming took 3 bases from V and 4 from J, leaving 14 bases between them. The CDR3 length is 15 residues. CDR1 is SGHTA and CDR2 is FQGNSA in the germline V gene. CDR3 region: CASSFMRGQADTQYF. CDR3 sequence (DNA): TGTGCCAGCAGCTTTATGCGGGGGCAGGCAGATACGCAGTATTTT.

The chain carries TRBV10-2 and TRBJ2-2, with 8 bases that match TRBD2. Trimming cost V 6 bases and J 3 bases; bases outside gene matches: 9. The length of the CDR3 is 16 residues. CDR1 is WSHSY, CDR2 SAAADI, per germline. The CDR3 loop is CASRKRRGADTGELFF. CDR3 sequence (DNA): TGCGCCAGCAGAAAGAGGCGGGGGGCAGACACCGGGGAGCTGTTTTTT.

This clonotype has more than one count but fewer than ten. The chain uses TRBV7-9 and TRBJ2-5; D gene uncertain. From germline, CDR1 is SEHNR and CDR2 FQNEAQ (reference sequence). V was shortened by 1 base and J by 1 base, with 10 bases between the two germline ends. The CDR3 length is 15 residues. The CDR3 region is CASSLEGRTQETQYF. The DNA for the CDR3 is TGTGCCAGCAGCTTAGAGGGCCGAACCCAAGAGACCCAGTACTTC.

This clonotype was observed many times. As DNA, the CDR3 is TGTGCCAGCAGTTGGACAGGGGCCTACGAGCAGTACTTC. This encodes CASSWTGAYEQYF. The gene calls are TRBV6-2 or TRBV6-3 and TRBJ2-7; 9 bases match TRBD1. There are 13 residues in the CDR3. Trimming removed 4 bases from V and 2 bases from J; junction bases left unmatched: 0. Germline V CDR1 and CDR2: MNHEY, SVGEGT.

The genes are TRBV20-1 and TRBJ2-7; 13 bases line up with TRBD2. The CDR3 spans 14 residues. V dropped 5 bases and J dropped 3; count of bases not matched to a gene: 4. Germline loops: CDR1 DFQATT, CDR2 SNEGSKA (reference sequence). The CDR3: CSALGLAGDYEQYF. In DNA form, the CDR3 reads TGCAGTGCTCTAGGACTAGCGGGGGACTACGAGCAGTACTTC.

The V gene is TRBV30, the J gene TRBJ2-2; 13 nucleotides match TRBD2. J gave up 9 bases and V 4 bases, and 5 bases lay outside the gene matches. Germline V lookup: CDR1 GTSNPN, CDR2 SVGIG (reference sequence). This CDR3 region has 14 residues. The CDR3 protein is CAWMRTSGRRELFF. The CDR3 DNA reads as TGTGCCTGGATGAGGACTAGCGGGAGAAGGGAGCTGTTTTTT.

This chain joins TRBV18 and TRBJ2-1; no definite D call. Germline assignment: CDR1 KGHSH and CDR2 LQKENI. The V end lost 6 bases, the J end lost 10 bases, and 13 bases lay between the germline ends. The CDR3 sequence is 12 residues long. The CDR3 coding sequence is TGTGCCAGCTCCCACACCGAGGAGGAGCAGTTCTTC. Translating it yields CASSHTEEEQFF.

The J gene is TRBJ2-7, the V gene TRBV5-6; 11 positions agree with TRBD2. The CDR3 length is 14 residues. Germline V gene data show CDR1 as SGHDT and CDR2 as YYEEEE. V trimming: 6 bases; J trimming: 2 bases; junction bases outside the gene matches: 4. The chain's CDR3 is CASTRLAGPYEQYF. The DNA of the CDR3 is TGTGCCAGCACCCGACTAGCGGGGCCCTACGAGCAGTACTTC.

There are a few counts of this clonotype. This sequence joins TRBV11-2 and TRBJ1-4; D unclear. The germline CDR1 and CDR2 sequences are SGHAT and FQNNGV. Trimming pared 5 bases from V and 8 bases from J, leaving 12 bases between. The CDR3 runs 13 residues. Here the CDR3 DNA reads TGTGCCAGCAGCCACGCCCGGAGGGAAAAACTGTTTTTT. Translating gives CASSHARREKLFF.

V gene TRBV4-1 combines with J gene TRBJ1-5, with unresolved D. The CDR3 consists of 13 residues. V was shortened by 0 bases and J by 7 bases, with 7 bases between the two germline ends. The germline V gene encodes CDR1 MGHRA and CDR2 YSYEKL. The CDR3 bases are TGCGCCAGCAGCCAAGAATTGAGGCAGCCCCAGCATTTT. Residues: CASSQELRQPQHF.

This clonotype was detected only once. The rearrangement links TRBV4-1 to TRBJ2-1; 11 bases match TRBD2. This CDR3 contains 15 residues. The germline gives CDR1 MGHRA, CDR2 YSYEKL. The V segment lost 3 bases and the J segment 14 bases; nucleotides outside the gene matches: 12. The CDR3 DNA reads as TGCGCCAGCAGCCACCGTCTAGCGGGAGGCTATGCTAAGTTCTTC. Protein sequence: CASSHRLAGGYAKFF.

This clonotype was detected once. Compared with germline, one end of the junction differs, possibly owing to a read error. V and J are TRBV3-1 and TRBJ2-7; D is ambiguous. Germline assignment: CDR1 LGHDT and CDR2 YNNKEL (reference sequence). This CDR3 is 13 amino acids long. Here the CDR3 DNA reads TGTGCCAGCAGCCAGTTGAGCAGAAGCGAGCAATACTTC. Amino acid sequence: CASSQLSRSEQYF.

This chain connects TRBV20-1 to TRBJ1-6, with D possibly matching TRBD1 (6 bases). The CDR3 extends over 16 amino acids. Germline CDR1 reads DFQATT; CDR2 reads SNEGSKA (reference sequence). Between the trimmed V and J ends, which lost 3 bases and 7 bases, there was a span of 19 bases. This chain's CDR3 is CSARGWGALGNSPLHF. DNA for the CDR3: TGCAGTGCTAGGGGATGGGGGGCTCTCGGGAATTCACCCCTCCACTTT.

A few counts support this clonotype. V and J are TRBV4-1 and TRBJ2-5; the D gene is possibly TRBD2 (5 bases). In germline, CDR1 is MGHRA, CDR2 YSYEKL. This CDR3 contains 16 residues. Trimming cost V 2 bases and J 5 bases, with 18 bases left between them. The CDR3 protein is CASSQPPGSISETQYF. CDR3 DNA sequence: TGCGCCAGCAGCCAACCCCCGGGATCAATTTCGGAGACCCAGTACTTC.

This clonotype has more than one count but fewer than ten. The chain has TRBV6-2 or TRBV6-3 and TRBJ2-5, with D maybe TRBD2 (5 bases). The DNA end favors TRBJ2-1, so the J call may be wrong. The CDR3 runs to 15 residues. Germline V gives CDR1 MNHEY, CDR2 SVGEGT. CDR3 DNA sequence: TGTGCCAGCAGTGACCCCAGACTAACAATAGATGAGCAGTTCTTC. This codes for CASSDPRLTIDEQFF.

The chain combines TRBV12-3 or TRBV12-4 with TRBJ2-7; 9 bases match TRBD2. J gave up 6 bases and V 6 bases, and 12 bases lay outside the gene matches. The CDR3 totals 15 residues. The CDR3, as DNA: TGTGCCAGCAGCCTTCAATTAGCGGGAGTGGGCGAGCAGTACTTC. Its protein product is CASSLQLAGVGEQYF.

This clonotype was counted between two and nine times. The V gene is TRBV9, the J gene TRBJ1-6; D remains ambiguous. The V end lost 0 bases, the J end lost 10 bases, and 14 bases lay between the germline ends. There are 15 residues in the CDR3. Germline CDR1 and CDR2: SGDLS and YYNGEE. CDR3: CASSVEGTGPSPLHF. The CDR3, as DNA: TGTGCCAGCAGCGTAGAAGGCACGGGTCCCTCACCCCTCCACTTT.

The sample holds one count of this clonotype. Sequence at one end of the junction differs from germline and may be a read error. The CDR3 is CSAESRDMSYNERFF. The CDR3 DNA reads TGCAGTGCTGAATCCCGGGACATGTCCTACAATGAGCGGTTCTTC. The chain couples TRBV20-1 to TRBJ2-1, with a possible D match to TRBD1 (6 bases). Germline V gene lookup returns CDR1 DFQATT and CDR2 SNEGSKA (reference sequence). This CDR3 has 15 residues.

The chain links TRBV3-1 to TRBJ1-4; D gene unclear. Germline CDR1 reads LGHDT; CDR2 reads YNNKEL (reference sequence). V lost 8 bases and J 3 bases, leaving 4 bases between the germline ends. The CDR3 consists of 11 residues. The CDR3 DNA reads as TGTGCCAGCCGTGCTAATGAAAAACTGTTTTTT. It translates to CASRANEKLFF.

This clonotype was counted a few times. V gene TRBV6-5 combines with J gene TRBJ2-1; a weak D match, TRBD1 (6 bases). CDR3 length: 15 residues. Germline V gene sequence: CDR1 MNHEY, CDR2 SVGAGI. The V end lost 5 bases, the J end lost 1 base, and 12 bases lay between the germline ends. The CDR3 loop reads CASSKGERSYNEQFF. The CDR3 nucleotides read TGTGCCAGCAGTAAGGGGGAACGTTCCTACAATGAGCAGTTCTTC.

This clonotype was seen more than once but under ten times. V usage is TRBV4-3 and J usage is TRBJ1-2, with 7 bases aligning to TRBD1. CDR1 LGHNA and CDR2 YSLEER come from the germline V gene. The CDR3 is 15 residues long. V gave up 4 bases and J gave up 2 bases; unmatched junction bases: 7. In DNA form, the CDR3 reads TGCGCCAGCAGCCCAACGACAGGGACAAACTATGGCTACACCTTC. Translating gives CASSPTTGTNYGYTF.